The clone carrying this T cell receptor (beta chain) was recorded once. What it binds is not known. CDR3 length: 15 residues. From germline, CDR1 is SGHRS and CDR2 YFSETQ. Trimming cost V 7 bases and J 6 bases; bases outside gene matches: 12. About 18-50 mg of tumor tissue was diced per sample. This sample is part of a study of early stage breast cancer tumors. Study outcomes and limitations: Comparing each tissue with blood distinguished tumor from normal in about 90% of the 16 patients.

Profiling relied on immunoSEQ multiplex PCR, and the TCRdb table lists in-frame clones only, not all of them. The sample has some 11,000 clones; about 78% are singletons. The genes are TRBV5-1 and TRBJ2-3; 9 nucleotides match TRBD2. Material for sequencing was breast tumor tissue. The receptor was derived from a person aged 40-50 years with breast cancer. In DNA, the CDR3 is TGCGCCAGCGGTTCTAGCGGGACACCAGGGGATACGCAGTATTTT. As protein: CASGSSGTPGDTQYF.